These 14 T cell receptor beta chains share one sample of origin, sequenced in a study of T cell responses to AZD1222 COVID-19 vaccine. Profiling relied on immunoSEQ multiplex PCR, and the TCRdb table lists in-frame clones only, not all of them. The sample shows approximately 150,000 clones, about 92% of them seen only once. Specimen: peripheral blood, collected on day 0 of MenACWY control vaccination. These receptors were obtained from an adult in good health.

The chain carries TRBV7-2 and TRBJ1-6; D is unclear. Trimming cost V 1 base and J 7 bases, with 8 bases left between them. Germline V gene data show CDR1 as SGHTA and CDR2 as FQGNSA. CDR3 size: 14 residues. The DNA of the CDR3 is TGTGCCAGCAGCTTAGGGCCCTTCAATTCACCCCTCCACTTT. It codes for CASSLGPFNSPLHF.

The chain uses TRBV25-1 and TRBJ2-5, with 7 bases that match TRBD1. Germline lookup yields CDR1 MGHDK and CDR2 SYGVNS. The CDR3 totals 14 residues. The ends lost 1 base at V and 4 bases at J; junction bases unmatched: 3. The CDR3 loop is CASSEWAGGETQYF. The CDR3 DNA reads TGTGCCAGCAGTGAATGGGCAGGGGGAGAGACCCAGTACTTC.

The CDR3 here is CASYPVGVQTEAFF. The DNA for the CDR3 is TGTGCCAGCTACCCCGTGGGGGTACAGACTGAAGCTTTCTTT. The rearrangement joins TRBV5-6 to TRBJ1-1, with a weak D call TRBD1 (5 bases). Looked up from germline, CDR1 is SGHDT and CDR2 is YYEEEE. The CDR3 is made up of 14 amino acids. V was pared by 7 bases and J by 5 bases, with 18 bases between.

The V gene is TRBV24-1, the J gene TRBJ1-2; D gene uncertain. Trimming shortened V by 3 bases and J by 4 bases, and 2 bases separated the two germline ends. CDR3 length: 11 amino acids. Germline V CDR1 and CDR2: KGHDR, SFDVKD. Written as DNA, the CDR3 is TGTGCCACCAGTGATATCTATGGCTACACCTTC. Translating it yields CATSDIYGYTF.

V is TRBV12-1 and J is TRBJ2-4. TRBV12-1 is a pseudogene. This CDR3 region has 14 residues. The CDR3 reads CASSSLGLENIQYF. DNA for the CDR3: TGTGCCAGCAGCTCTCTAGGGCTCGAAAACATTCAGTACTTC.

The chain combines TRBV6-5 with TRBJ2-7; D is ambiguous. The V end lost 6 bases, the J end lost 1 base, and 10 bases lay between the germline ends. Germline V gives CDR1 MNHEY, CDR2 SVGAGI. This CDR3 is built from 13 residues. CDR3 in amino acids: CASRHSGSYEQYF. The CDR3, as DNA: TGTGCCAGCAGACACTCTGGGTCCTACGAGCAGTACTTC.

The V gene is TRBV19, the J gene TRBJ2-5; weak D call: TRBD1 (6 bases). This CDR3 contains 14 residues. V was pared by 5 bases and J by 1 base, with 11 bases between. Germline V CDR1 and CDR2: LNHDA, SQIVND (reference sequence). The DNA for the CDR3 is TGTGCCAGTAGTTCGGGACACTTCCAAGAGACCCAGTACTTC. This sequence encodes CASSSGHFQETQYF.

The V and J genes are TRBV24-1 and TRBJ2-1, with D perhaps TRBD2 (6 bases). Trimming removed 1 base at V and 0 bases at J, with 12 bases between. CDR1 and CDR2 from the germline V gene are KGHDR and SFDVKD. The CDR3 is made up of 17 amino acids. This chain's CDR3 is CATSDFRSSGSYNEQFF. The CDR3 nucleotides are TGTGCCACCAGTGATTTCCGAAGTAGCGGCTCCTACAATGAGCAGTTCTTC.

This chain links TRBV4-2 with TRBJ1-5; TRBD1 agrees at 9 bases. In germline, CDR1 is LGHNA, CDR2 YNFKEQ. The CDR3 spans 18 residues. Trimming at V came to 4 bases and at J to 6 bases, leaving 16 bases not matched to a gene. CDR3 coding DNA: TGTGCCAGCAGCCTCCCAATTTACAGGGGGCGGGGGGGTCAGCCCCAGCATTTT. As protein: CASSLPIYRGRGGQPQHF.

A few counts support this clone. This chain connects TRBV7-8 to TRBJ1-1, with a tentative D call TRBD1 (5 bases). This CDR3 contains 14 residues. Trimming shortened V by 4 bases and J by 1 base, and 10 bases separated the two germline ends. In germline, CDR1 is SGHVS, CDR2 FQNEAQ. CDR3 amino acids: CASSSGTENTEAFF. CDR3 in DNA: TGTGCCAGCAGCTCCGGGACTGAGAACACTGAAGCTTTCTTT.

J is TRBJ1-6 and V is TRBV27; TRBD1 agrees at 7 bases. J was trimmed by 5 bases and V by 5 bases; bases with no gene match: 9. CDR3 length equals 16 residues. CDR1 and CDR2 from the germline V gene are MNHEY and SMNVEV (reference sequence). The CDR3 nucleotides read TGTGCCAGCAGTGACCTTGACAGGGTTGATAATTCACCCCTCCACTTT. Encoded protein: CASSDLDRVDNSPLHF.

The chain combines TRBV30 with TRBJ1-5; D call uncertain. The V end lost 0 bases, the J end lost 6 bases, and 6 bases lay between the germline ends. The CDR3 loop spans 12 amino acids. Germline V CDR1 and CDR2: GTSNPN, SVGIG (reference sequence). The CDR3 sequence: CAWSVLGQPQHF. Written as DNA, the CDR3 is TGTGCCTGGAGTGTTTTGGGTCAGCCCCAGCATTTT.

This clone was observed once. This sequence joins TRBV12-3 or TRBV12-4 and TRBJ1-2; possible D gene TRBD1, 5 bases. V was trimmed by 6 bases and J by 4 bases, leaving 12 bases between them. The CDR3 length is 13 residues. The CDR3 DNA follows: TGTGCCAGCAGCCACCCGGGGGTCTATGGCTACACCTTC. It translates to CASSHPGVYGYTF.

V gene TRBV30 combines with J gene TRBJ1-4; D gene unclear. This CDR3 has 14 amino acids. V was clipped by 0 bases and J by 4 bases, with 9 bases between them. Germline V CDR1 and CDR2: GTSNPN, SVGIG (reference sequence). CDR3 region: CAWSVSAFNEKLFF. For the CDR3, the DNA is TGTGCCTGGAGTGTTTCGGCCTTTAATGAAAAACTGTTTTTT.